These T cell receptor beta chains were read from a single sample in a study of cytomegalovirus exposure and HLA in healthy donors. Data came from immunoSEQ multiplex PCR; TCRdb stores just in-frame clones and leaves some out. The repertoire has 35,000 to 50,000 clones, approximately 47% of them found once; the top ten carry 6%. Sequenced sample: PBMCs. These receptors were taken from a man aged 60 to 75 in good health and CMV-seronegative. CDR3s include the opening cysteine and the closing phenylalanine or tryptophan.

V gene: TRBV6-1; J gene: TRBJ2-6; CDR3 protein: CASSGIRGHSGANVLTF
V gene: TRBV30; J gene: TRBJ2-1; CDR3 protein: CAWSAKGLYNEQFF
V gene: TRBV30; J gene: TRBJ2-1; CDR3 protein: CAWSPLAGEYNEQFF
V gene: TRBV6-5; J gene: TRBJ2-7; CDR3 protein: CASSYTSGRLEQYF
V gene: TRBV29-1; J gene: TRBJ2-1; CDR3 protein: CSVEGTGGSNEQFF
V gene: TRBV6-1; J gene: TRBJ1-1; CDR3 protein: CASSEALAMVGTEAFF
V gene: TRBV19; J gene: TRBJ1-2; CDR3 protein: CASSVPGHYLGYTF
V gene: TRBV6-4; J gene: TRBJ1-5; CDR3 protein: CASRRDRVYNQPQHF
V gene: TRBV28; J gene: TRBJ2-5; CDR3 protein: CASSRPIGAVETQYF
V gene: TRBV19; J gene: TRBJ1-2; CDR3 protein: CASRPLTGNYGYTF
V gene: TRBV27; J gene: TRBJ1-1; CDR3 protein: CASIQRGGTEAFF
V gene: TRBV6-5; J gene: TRBJ1-6; CDR3 protein: CASSKNRKVNSPLHF
V gene: TRBV30; J gene: TRBJ1-1; CDR3 protein: CAWSPLLQGNTEAFF
V gene: TRBV27; J gene: TRBJ1-5; CDR3 protein: CASSRGYSNQPQHF
V gene: TRBV10-2; J gene: TRBJ1-1; CDR3 protein: CASSENTGTEAFF
V gene: TRBV30; J gene: TRBJ1-2; CDR3 protein: CACLMAGGSYGYTF
V gene: TRBV30; J gene: TRBJ1-2; CDR3 protein: CASTGGSYGYTF
V gene: TRBV5-1; J gene: TRBJ2-1; CDR3 protein: CASSWTPFLALSYNEQFF
V gene: TRBV5-1; J gene: TRBJ1-1; CDR3 protein: CASSTEGQDYTEAFF